This T cell receptor beta chain is from a study of cytomegalovirus exposure and HLA in healthy donors. Study-level findings and limits: Confirmation in vitro established that a few CMV-associated chains were specific for CMV antigens.

The V segment lost 1 base and the J segment 4 bases; nucleotides outside the gene matches: 5. Germline V gene data show CDR1 as MGHRA and CDR2 as YSYEKL. CDR3 length: 15 residues. Note on this clone: The antigen is undetermined.

Measured with immunoSEQ multiplex PCR; TCRdb has only the in-frame clones, and not every one. The sample lists just under 75,000 clones, approximately 94% seen once, with 3% to 3.5% in the top ten. Sequencing was done on a sample of PBMCs. This clonotype was obtained from a woman under 30 in good health and CMV-seropositive. This chain joins TRBV4-1 and TRBJ1-1, with 8 bases matching TRBD1. The CDR3 DNA reads TGCGCCAGCAGCCAAGTTACAGGGGGTTCCACTGAAGCTTTCTTT. Its translation: CASSQVTGGSTEAFF.